This T cell receptor beta chain appears in the sequencing data of a study of CD4 T cells in relation to SARS-CoV-2 and coronaviruses. Whole-study context: Convalescent patients had median age about 40 years, range roughly 21 to 75. Whole-study findings and limits: According to naive versus memory sequencing, detected responses are memory recall, not newly primed.

Measured with immunoSEQ multiplex PCR; TCRdb has only the in-frame clones, and not every one. The repertoire holds some 60,000 clones, with around 90% as singletons. Note on this clone: The antigen remains unidentified.

The TCR sequence derives from an adult with COVID-19. The sequenced sample was naive CD4+ T cells from PBMCs. Sample subset: naive CD4+ T cells isolated by negative enrichment.

DNA of the CDR3: TGTGCCAGCTCAGGACAGAGGGGCTACGAGCAGTACTTC. The encoded protein is CASSGQRGYEQYF. The gene calls are TRBV18 and TRBJ2-7, with a possible D match to TRBD1 (6 bases). V was trimmed by 5 bases and J by 3 bases, leaving 11 bases between them. The CDR3 spans 13 residues. CDR1 KGHSH and CDR2 LQKENI come from the germline V gene.